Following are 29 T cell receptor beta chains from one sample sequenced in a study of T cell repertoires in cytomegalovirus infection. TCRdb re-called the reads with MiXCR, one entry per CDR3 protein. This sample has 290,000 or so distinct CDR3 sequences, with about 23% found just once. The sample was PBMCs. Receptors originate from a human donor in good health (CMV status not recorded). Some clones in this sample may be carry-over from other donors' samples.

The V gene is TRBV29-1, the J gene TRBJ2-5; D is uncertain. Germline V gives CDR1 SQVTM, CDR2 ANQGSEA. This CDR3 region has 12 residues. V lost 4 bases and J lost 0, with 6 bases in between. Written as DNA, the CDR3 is TGCAGCGTTGGAAGGTACCAAGAGACCCAGTACTTC. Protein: CSVGRYQETQYF.

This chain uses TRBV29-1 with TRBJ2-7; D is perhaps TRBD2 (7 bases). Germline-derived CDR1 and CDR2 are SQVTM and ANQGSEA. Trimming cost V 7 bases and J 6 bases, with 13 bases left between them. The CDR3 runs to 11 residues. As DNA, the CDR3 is TGCAGCGCCAAGGGAGGGGGCGAGCAGTACTTC. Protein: CSAKGGGEQYF.

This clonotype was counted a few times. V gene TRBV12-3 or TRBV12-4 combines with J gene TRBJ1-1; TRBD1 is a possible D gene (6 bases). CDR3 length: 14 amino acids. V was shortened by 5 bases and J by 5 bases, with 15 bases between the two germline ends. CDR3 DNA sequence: TGTGCCAGCAGTAAACAGGGAAGTGGGACTGAAGCTTTCTTT. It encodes CASSKQGSGTEAFF.

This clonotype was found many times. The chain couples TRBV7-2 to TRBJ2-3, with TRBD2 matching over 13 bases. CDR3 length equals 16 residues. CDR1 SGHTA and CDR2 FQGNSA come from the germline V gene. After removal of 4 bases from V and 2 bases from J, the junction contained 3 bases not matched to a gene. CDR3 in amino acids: CASSSGLAGITDTQYF. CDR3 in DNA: TGTGCCAGCAGCTCGGGACTAGCGGGGATCACAGATACGCAGTATTTT. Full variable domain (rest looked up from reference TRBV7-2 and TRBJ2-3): GAGVSQSPSNKVTEKGKDVELRCDPISGHTALYWYRQSLGQGLEFLIYFQGNSAPDKSGLPSDRFSAERTGGSVSTLTIQRTQQEDSAVYLCASSSGLAGITDTQYFGPGTRLTVL.

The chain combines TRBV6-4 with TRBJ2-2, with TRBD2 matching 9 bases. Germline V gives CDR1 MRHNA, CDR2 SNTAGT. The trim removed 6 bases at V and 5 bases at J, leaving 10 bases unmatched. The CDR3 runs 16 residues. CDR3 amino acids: CASSHLAGASTGELFF. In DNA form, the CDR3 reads TGTGCCAGCAGCCACTTAGCGGGAGCAAGTACCGGGGAGCTGTTTTTT.

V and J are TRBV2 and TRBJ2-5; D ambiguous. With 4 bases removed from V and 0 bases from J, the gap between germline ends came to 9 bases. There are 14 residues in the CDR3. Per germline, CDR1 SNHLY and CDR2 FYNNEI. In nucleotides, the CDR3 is TGTGCCAGCAGTGGCCCACTGTACCAAGAGACCCAGTACTTC. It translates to CASSGPLYQETQYF.

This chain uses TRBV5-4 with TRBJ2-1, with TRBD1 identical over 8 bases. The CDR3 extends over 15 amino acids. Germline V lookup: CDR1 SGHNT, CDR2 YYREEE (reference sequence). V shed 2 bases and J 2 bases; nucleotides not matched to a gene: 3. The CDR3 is CASSFQQGAYNEQFF. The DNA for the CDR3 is TGTGCCAGCAGCTTTCAACAGGGGGCCTACAATGAGCAGTTCTTC.

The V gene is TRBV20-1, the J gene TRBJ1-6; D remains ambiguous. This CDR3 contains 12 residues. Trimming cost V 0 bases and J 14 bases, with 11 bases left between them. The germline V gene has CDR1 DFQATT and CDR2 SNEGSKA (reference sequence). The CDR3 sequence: CSAREGTKALHF. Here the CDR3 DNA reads TGCAGTGCTAGAGAGGGCACCAAAGCCCTCCACTTT.

The CDR3 nucleotides read TGTGCCTGGAGTCGTTCAGAACTTGAAGCTTTCTTT. This encodes CAWSRSELEAFF. V and J are TRBV30 and TRBJ1-1, with D hard to call. This CDR3 is built from 12 residues. The V end lost 2 bases, the J end lost 7 bases, and 11 bases lay between the germline ends. Per the germline V gene, CDR1 is GTSNPN and CDR2 is SVGIG (reference sequence).

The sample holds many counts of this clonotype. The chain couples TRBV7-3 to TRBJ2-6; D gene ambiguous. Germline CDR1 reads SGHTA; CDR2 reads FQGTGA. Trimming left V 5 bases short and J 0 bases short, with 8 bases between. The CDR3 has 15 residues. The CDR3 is CASSPANSGANVLTF. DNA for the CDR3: TGTGCCAGCAGCCCCGCGAACTCTGGGGCCAACGTCCTGACTTTC.

The CDR3 DNA follows: TGTGCCAGTAGTATAGTAGGGTACACCGGGGAGCTGTTTTTT. Translated: CASSIVGYTGELFF. This rearrangement joins TRBV19 to TRBJ2-2; D unresolved. V was shortened by 1 base and J by 3 bases, with 6 bases between the two germline ends. Per the germline V gene, CDR1 is LNHDA and CDR2 is SQIVND (reference sequence). The CDR3 is 14 amino acids.

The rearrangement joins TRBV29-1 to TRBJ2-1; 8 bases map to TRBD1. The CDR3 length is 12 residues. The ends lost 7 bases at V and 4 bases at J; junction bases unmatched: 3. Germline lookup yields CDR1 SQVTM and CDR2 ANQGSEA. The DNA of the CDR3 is TGCAGCGCAGGACAGGGTTACAATGAGCAGTTCTTC. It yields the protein CSAGQGYNEQFF.

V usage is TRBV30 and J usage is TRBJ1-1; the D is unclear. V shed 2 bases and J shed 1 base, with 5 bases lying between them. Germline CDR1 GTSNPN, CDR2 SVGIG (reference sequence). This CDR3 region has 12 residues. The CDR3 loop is CAWSQANTEAFF. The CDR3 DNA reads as TGTGCCTGGAGTCAAGCGAACACTGAAGCTTTCTTT.

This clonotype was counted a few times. CDR3 sequence: CASSSGNNSPLHF. The CDR3 coding sequence is TGTGCCAGCAGTTCTGGCAATAATTCACCCCTCCACTTT. V usage is TRBV12-3 or TRBV12-4 and J usage is TRBJ1-6; D not certain. This CDR3 comprises 13 residues. The V end lost 4 bases, the J end lost 5 bases, and 6 bases lay between the germline ends.

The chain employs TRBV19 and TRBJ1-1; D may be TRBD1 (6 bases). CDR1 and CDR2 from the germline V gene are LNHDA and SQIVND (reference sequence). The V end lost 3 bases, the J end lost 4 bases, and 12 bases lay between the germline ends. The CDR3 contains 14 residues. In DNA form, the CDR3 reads TGTGCCAGTAGTATCGGGGGGGCCCGCACTGAAGCTTTCTTT. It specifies CASSIGGARTEAFF.

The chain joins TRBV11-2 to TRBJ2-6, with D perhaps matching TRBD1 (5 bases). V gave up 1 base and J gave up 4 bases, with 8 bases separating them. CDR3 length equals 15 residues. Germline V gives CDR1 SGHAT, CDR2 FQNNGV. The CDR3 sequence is CASSLGRQGANVLTF. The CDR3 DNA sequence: TGTGCCAGCAGCTTAGGTCGACAGGGGGCCAACGTCCTGACTTTC.

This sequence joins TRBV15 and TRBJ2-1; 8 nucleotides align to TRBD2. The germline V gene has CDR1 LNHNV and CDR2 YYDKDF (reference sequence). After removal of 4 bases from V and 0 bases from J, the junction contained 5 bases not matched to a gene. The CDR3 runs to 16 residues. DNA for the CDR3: TGTGCCACCAGCACCTTAAGCGGGAGCTCCTACAATGAGCAGTTCTTC. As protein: CATSTLSGSSYNEQFF. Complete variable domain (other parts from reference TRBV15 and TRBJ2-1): DAMVIQNPRYQVTQFGKPVTLSCSQTLNHNVMYWYQQKSSQAPKLLFHYYDKDFNNEADTPDNFQSRRPNTSFCFLDIRSPGLGDTAMYLCATSTLSGSSYNEQFFGPGTRLTVL.

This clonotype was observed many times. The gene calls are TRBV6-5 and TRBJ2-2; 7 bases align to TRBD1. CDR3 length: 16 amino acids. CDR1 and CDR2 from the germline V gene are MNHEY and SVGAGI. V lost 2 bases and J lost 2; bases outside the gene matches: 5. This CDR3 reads CASSYHTGENTGELFF. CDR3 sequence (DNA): TGTGCCAGCAGTTACCACACAGGGGAAAACACCGGGGAGCTGTTTTTT.

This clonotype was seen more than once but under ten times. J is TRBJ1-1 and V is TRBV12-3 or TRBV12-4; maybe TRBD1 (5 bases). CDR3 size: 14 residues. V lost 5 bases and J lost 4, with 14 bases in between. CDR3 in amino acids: CASSRPGLITEAFF. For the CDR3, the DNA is TGTGCCAGCAGTAGACCGGGACTGATCACTGAAGCTTTCTTT.

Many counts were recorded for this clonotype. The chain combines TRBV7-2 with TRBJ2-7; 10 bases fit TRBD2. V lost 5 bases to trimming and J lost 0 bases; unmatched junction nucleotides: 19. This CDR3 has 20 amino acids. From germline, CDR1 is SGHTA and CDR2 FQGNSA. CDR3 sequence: CASSLWRGASGTSDSYEQYF. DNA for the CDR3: TGTGCCAGCAGCCTCTGGCGAGGGGCCTCCGGGACTAGCGACTCCTACGAGCAGTACTTC. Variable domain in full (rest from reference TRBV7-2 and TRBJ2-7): GAGVSQSPSNKVTEKGKDVELRCDPISGHTALYWYRQSLGQGLEFLIYFQGNSAPDKSGLPSDRFSAERTGGSVSTLTIQRTQQEDSAVYLCASSLWRGASGTSDSYEQYFGPGTRLTVT.

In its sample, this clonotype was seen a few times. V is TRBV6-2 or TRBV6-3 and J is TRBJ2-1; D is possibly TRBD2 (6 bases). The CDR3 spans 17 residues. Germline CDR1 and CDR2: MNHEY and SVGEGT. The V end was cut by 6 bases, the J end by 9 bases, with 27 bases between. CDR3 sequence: CASSPHPGASVHFEQFF. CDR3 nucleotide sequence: TGTGCCAGCAGCCCTCACCCGGGAGCTAGTGTCCATTTTGAGCAGTTCTTC.

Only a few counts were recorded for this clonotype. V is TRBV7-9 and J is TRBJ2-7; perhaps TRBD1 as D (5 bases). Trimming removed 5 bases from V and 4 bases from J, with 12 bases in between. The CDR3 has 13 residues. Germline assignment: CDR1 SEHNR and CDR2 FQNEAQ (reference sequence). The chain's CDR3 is CASSRQGKYEQYF. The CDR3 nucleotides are TGTGCCAGCAGCCGGCAGGGAAAGTACGAGCAGTACTTC. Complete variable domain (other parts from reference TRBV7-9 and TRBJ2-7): DTGVSQNPRHKITKRGQNVTFRCDPISEHNRLYWYRQTLGQGPEFLTYFQNEAQLEKSRLLSDRFSAERPKGSFSTLEIQRTEQGDSAMYLCASSRQGKYEQYFGPGTRLTVT.

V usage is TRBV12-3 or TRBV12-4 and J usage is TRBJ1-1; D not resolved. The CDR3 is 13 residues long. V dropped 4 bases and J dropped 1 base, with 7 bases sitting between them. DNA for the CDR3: TGTGCCAGCAGTTATAACCCGAACACTGAAGCTTTCTTT. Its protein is CASSYNPNTEAFF.

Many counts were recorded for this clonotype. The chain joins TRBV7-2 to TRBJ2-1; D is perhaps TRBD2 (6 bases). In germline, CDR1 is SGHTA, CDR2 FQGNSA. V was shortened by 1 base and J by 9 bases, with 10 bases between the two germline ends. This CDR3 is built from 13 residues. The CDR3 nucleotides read TGTGCCAGCAGCTTAGGTCCGGGGGTTGAGCAGTTCTTC. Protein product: CASSLGPGVEQFF.

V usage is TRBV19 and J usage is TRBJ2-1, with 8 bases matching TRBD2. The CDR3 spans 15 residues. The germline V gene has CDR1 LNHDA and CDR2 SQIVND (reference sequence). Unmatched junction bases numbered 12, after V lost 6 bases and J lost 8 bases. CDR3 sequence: CASSHIAGRLDEQFF. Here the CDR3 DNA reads TGTGCCAGTAGCCATATAGCGGGACGGTTAGATGAGCAGTTCTTC. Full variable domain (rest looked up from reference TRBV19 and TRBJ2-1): DGGITQSPKYLFRKEGQNVTLSCEQNLNHDAMYWYRQDPGQGLRLIYYSQIVNDFQKGDIAEGYSVSREKKESFPLTVTSAQKNPTAFYLCASSHIAGRLDEQFFGPGTRLTVL.

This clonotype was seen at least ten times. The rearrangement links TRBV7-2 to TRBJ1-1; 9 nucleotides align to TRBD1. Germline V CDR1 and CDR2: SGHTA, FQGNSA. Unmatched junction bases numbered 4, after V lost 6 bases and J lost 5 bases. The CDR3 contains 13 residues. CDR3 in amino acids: CASRIQGATEAFF. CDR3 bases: TGTGCCAGCAGAATACAGGGGGCTACTGAAGCTTTCTTT.

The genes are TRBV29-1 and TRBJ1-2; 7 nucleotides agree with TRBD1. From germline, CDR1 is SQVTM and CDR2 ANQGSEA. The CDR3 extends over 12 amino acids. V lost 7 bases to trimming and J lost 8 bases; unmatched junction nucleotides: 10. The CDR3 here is CSDGTAGKGYTF. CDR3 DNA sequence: TGCAGCGACGGGACAGCCGGTAAAGGCTACACCTTC. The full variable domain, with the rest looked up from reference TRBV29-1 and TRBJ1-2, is SAVISQKPSRDICQRGTSLTIQCQVDSQVTMMFWYRQQPGQSLTLIATANQGSEATYESGFVIDKFPISRPNLTFSTLTVSNMSPEDSSIYLCSDGTAGKGYTFGSGTRLTVV.

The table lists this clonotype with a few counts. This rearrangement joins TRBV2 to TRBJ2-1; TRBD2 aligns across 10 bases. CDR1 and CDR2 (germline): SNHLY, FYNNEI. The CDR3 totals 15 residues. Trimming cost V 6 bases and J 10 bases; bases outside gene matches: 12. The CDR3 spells CASRRETSGSSEQFF. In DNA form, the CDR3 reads TGTGCCAGCAGACGAGAGACTAGCGGGTCTTCGGAGCAGTTCTTC.

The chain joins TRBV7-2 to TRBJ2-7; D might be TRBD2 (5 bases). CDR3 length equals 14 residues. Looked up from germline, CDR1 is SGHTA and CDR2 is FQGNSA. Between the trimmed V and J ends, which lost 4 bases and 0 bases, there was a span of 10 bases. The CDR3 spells CASSSKADSYEQYF. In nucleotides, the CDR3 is TGTGCCAGCAGCTCTAAAGCGGACTCCTACGAGCAGTACTTC. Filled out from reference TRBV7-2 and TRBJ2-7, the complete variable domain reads GAGVSQSPSNKVTEKGKDVELRCDPISGHTALYWYRQSLGQGLEFLIYFQGNSAPDKSGLPSDRFSAERTGGSVSTLTIQRTQQEDSAVYLCASSSKADSYEQYFGPGTRLTVT.